The TCR beta chain described here comes from a study of T-cell memory formation after mild COVID-19. Across the whole study: Among the donors, TCR clusters were largely specific to each donor.

This clonotype was found a few times. The CDR3 loop spans 15 amino acids. J gave up 6 bases and V 3 bases, and 4 bases lay outside the gene matches. Germline V gives CDR1 SGHTA, CDR2 FQGNSA. TCRdb recomputed calls from the 5' RACE reads with MiXCR, one row per CDR3 protein. Here the sample spans about 410,000 distinct CDR3 sequences, under 25% being singletons. Sequencing used PBMCs or a T cell subset sorted from them (not recorded which). This sequence was found in an adult woman who had mild COVID-19 (a few samples of this study predate the infection). Cell type and time point are not known. V is TRBV7-2 and J is TRBJ2-1, with TRBD2 matching 11 bases. The CDR3 region has the DNA TGTGCCAGCAGCTTTTGGACTAGCGGGTTCAATGAGCAGTTCTTC. It codes for CASSFWTSGFNEQFF.